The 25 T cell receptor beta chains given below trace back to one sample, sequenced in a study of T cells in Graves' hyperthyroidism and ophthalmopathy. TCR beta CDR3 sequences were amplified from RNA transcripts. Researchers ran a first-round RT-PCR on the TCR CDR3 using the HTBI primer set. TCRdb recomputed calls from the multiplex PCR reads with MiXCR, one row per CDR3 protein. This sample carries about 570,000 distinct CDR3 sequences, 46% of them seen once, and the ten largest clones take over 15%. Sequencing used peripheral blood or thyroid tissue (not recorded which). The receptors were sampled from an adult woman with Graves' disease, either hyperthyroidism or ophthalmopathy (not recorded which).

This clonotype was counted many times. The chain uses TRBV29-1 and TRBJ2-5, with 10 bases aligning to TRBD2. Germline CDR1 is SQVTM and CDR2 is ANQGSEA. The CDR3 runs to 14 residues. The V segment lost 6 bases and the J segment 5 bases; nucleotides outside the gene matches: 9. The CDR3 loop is CSVHTGTSEETQYF. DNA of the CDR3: TGCAGCGTCCATACCGGGACTAGCGAGGAGACCCAGTACTTC.

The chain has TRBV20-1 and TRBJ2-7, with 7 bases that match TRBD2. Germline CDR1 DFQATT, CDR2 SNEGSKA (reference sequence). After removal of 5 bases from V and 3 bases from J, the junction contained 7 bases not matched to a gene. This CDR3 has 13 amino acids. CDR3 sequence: CSAQRGQGYEQYF. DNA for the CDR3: TGCAGTGCTCAGCGGGGCCAAGGCTACGAGCAGTACTTC.

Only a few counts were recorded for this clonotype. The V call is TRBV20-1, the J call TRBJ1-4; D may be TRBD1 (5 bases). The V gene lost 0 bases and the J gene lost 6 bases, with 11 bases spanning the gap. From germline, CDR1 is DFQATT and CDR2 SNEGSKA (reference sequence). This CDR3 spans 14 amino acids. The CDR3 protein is CSAREGGVDEKLFF. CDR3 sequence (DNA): TGCAGTGCTAGAGAGGGGGGGGTTGATGAAAAACTGTTTTTT.

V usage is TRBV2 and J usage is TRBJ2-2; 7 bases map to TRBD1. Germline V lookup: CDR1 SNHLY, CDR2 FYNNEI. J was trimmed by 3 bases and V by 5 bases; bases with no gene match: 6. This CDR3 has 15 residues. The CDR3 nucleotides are TGTGCCAGCAGTAAGACAGGGCCAGACACCGGGGAGCTGTTTTTT. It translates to CASSKTGPDTGELFF.

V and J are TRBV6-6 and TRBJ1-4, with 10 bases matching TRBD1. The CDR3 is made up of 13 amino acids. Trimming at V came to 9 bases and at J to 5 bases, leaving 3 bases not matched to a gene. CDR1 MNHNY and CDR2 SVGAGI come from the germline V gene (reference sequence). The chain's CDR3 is CARPGQGNEKLFF. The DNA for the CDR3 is TGTGCCAGACCGGGACAGGGGAATGAAAAACTGTTTTTT.

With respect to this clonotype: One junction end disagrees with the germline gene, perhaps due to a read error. The CDR3 sequence is CSVAGRAVSPSKNAEAFF. CDR3 coding DNA: TGCAGCGTTGCGGGCAGGGCGGTCTCGCCTTCAAAGAACGCTGAAGCTTTCTTC. The chain links TRBV29-1 to TRBJ1-1; possible D gene TRBD1, 5 bases. Germline V lookup: CDR1 SQVTM, CDR2 ANQGSEA. The CDR3 is made up of 18 amino acids.

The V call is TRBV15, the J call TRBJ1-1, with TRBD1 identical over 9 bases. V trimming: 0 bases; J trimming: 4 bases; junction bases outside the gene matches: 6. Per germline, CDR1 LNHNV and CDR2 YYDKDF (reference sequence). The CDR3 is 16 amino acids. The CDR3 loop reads CATSRDFTGQGTEAFF. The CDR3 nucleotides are TGTGCCACCAGCAGAGACTTTACGGGACAGGGCACTGAAGCTTTCTTT.

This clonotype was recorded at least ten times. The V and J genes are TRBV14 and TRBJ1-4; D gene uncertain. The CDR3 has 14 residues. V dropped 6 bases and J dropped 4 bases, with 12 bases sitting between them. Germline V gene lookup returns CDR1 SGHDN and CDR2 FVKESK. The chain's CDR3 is CASRTSVVNEKLFF. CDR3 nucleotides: TGTGCCAGCAGGACGTCGGTCGTTAATGAAAAACTGTTTTTT.

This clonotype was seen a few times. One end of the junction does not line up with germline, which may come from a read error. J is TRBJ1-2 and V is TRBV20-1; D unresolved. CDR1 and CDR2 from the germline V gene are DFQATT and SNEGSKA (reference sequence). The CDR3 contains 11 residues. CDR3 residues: CSAQKSSGNTF. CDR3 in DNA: TGCAGTGCCCAGAAAAGCTCTGGAAACACCTTT.

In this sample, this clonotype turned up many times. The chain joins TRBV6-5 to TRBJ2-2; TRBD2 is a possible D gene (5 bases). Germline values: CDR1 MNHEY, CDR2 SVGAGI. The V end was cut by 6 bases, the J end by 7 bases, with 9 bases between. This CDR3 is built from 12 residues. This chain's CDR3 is CASRDTSGELFF. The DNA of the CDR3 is TGTGCCAGCAGGGATACTAGCGGGGAGCTGTTTTTT.

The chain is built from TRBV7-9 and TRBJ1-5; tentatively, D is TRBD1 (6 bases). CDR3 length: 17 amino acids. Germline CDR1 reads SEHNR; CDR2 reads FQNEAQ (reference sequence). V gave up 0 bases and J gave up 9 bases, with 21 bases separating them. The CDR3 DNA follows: TGTGCCAGCAGCTTAGCGCGGGTGGGGGCATCGGGTGCGCCCCAGCATTTT. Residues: CASSLARVGASGAPQHF.

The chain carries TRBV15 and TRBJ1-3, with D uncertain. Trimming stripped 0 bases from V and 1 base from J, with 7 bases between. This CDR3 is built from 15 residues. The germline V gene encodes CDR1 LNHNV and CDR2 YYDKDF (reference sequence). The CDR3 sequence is CATSREGDSGNTIYF. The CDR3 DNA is TGTGCCACCAGCAGAGAGGGAGATTCTGGAAACACCATATATTTT. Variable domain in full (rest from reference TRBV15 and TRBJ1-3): DAMVIQNPRYQVTQFGKPVTLSCSQTLNHNVMYWYQQKSSQAPKLLFHYYDKDFNNEADTPDNFQSRRPNTSFCFLDIRSPGLGDTAMYLCATSREGDSGNTIYFGEGSWLTVV.

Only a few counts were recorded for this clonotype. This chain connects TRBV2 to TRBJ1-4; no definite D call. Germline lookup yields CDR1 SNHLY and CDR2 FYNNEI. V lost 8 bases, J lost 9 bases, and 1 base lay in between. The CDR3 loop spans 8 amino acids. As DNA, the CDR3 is TGTGCCAGCCAAAAACTGTTTTTT. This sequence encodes CASQKLFF.

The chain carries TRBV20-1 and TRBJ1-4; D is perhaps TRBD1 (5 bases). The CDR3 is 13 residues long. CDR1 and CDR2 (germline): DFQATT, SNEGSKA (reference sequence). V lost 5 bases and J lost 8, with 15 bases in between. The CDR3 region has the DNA TGCAGTGCTGTATCGGGGGAACCCGAAAAACTGTTTTTT. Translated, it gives CSAVSGEPEKLFF.

The CDR3 spells CASSRGRGAFF. Here the CDR3 DNA reads TGTGCCAGCAGCCGGGGGAGGGGAGCTTTCTTT. This rearrangement joins TRBV7-9 to TRBJ1-1; D is perhaps TRBD1 (5 bases). The ends were cut back, 5 bases at V and 10 bases at J, with 11 bases in the middle. Germline CDR1 reads SEHNR; CDR2 reads FQNEAQ (reference sequence). This CDR3 contains 11 residues.

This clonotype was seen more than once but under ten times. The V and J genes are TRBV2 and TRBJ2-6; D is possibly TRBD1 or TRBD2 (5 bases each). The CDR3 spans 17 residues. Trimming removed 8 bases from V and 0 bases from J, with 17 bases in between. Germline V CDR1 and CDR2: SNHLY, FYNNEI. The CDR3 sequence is CASSSGTLNSGANVLTF. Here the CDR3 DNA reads TGTGCCAGCTCATCCGGGACCCTGAACTCTGGGGCCAACGTCCTGACTTTC.

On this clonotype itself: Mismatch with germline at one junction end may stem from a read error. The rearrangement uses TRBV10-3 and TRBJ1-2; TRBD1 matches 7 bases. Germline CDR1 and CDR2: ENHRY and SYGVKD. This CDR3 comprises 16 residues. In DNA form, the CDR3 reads TGTGCCAGCAGTCTTACCCGGGACAGCGCTAACTATGGCTACACCTTC. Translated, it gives CASSLTRDSANYGYTF.

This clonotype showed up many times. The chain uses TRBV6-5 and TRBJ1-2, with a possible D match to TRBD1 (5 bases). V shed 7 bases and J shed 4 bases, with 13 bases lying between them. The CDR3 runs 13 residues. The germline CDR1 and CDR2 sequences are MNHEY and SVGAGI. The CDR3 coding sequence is TGTGCCAGCACGAGGGGCCGTGGCTATGGCTACACCTTC. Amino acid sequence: CASTRGRGYGYTF.

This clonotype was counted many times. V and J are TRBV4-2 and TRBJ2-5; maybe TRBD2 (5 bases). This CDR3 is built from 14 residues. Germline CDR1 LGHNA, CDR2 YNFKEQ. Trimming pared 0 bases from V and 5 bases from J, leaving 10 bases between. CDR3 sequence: CASSQEVREETQYF. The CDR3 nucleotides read TGTGCCAGCAGCCAAGAAGTAAGGGAGGAGACCCAGTACTTC.

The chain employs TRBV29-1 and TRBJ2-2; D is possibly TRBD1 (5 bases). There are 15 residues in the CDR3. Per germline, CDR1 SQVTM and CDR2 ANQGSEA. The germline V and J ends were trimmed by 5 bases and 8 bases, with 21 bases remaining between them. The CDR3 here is CSVLKGKGIAGELFF. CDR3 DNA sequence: TGCAGCGTTCTTAAGGGGAAGGGGATCGCAGGGGAGCTGTTTTTT.

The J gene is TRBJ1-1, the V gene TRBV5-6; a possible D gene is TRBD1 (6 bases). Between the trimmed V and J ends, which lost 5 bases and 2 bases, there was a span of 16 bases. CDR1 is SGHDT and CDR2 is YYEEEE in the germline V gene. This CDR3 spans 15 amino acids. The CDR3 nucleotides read TGTGCCAGCAGTCGTCAGGGGAACGTTAACACTGAAGCTTTCTTT. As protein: CASSRQGNVNTEAFF.

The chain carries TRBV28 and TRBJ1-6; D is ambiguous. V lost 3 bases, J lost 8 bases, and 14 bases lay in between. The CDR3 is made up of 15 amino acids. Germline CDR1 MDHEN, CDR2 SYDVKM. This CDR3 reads CASSFVVTAYSPLHF. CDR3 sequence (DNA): TGTGCCAGCAGTTTTGTTGTGACCGCCTATTCACCCCTCCACTTT.

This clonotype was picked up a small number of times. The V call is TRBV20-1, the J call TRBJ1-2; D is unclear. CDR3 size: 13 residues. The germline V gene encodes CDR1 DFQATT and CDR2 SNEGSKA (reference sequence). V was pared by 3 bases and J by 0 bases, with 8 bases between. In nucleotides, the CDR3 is TGCAGTGCTAGCCCGGAAGCTAACTATGGCTACACCTTC. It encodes CSASPEANYGYTF.

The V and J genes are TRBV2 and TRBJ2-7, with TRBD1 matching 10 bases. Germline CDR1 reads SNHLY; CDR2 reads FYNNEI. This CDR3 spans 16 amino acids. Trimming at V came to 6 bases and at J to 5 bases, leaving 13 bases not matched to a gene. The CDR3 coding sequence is TGTGCCAGCAGCGATACACCCGGGACAGGGGAAGACGAGCAGTACTTC. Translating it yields CASSDTPGTGEDEQYF. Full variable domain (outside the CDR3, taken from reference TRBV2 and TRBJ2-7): EPEVTQTPSHQVTQMGQEVILRCVPISNHLYFYWYRQILGQKVEFLVSFYNNEISEKSEIFDDQFSVERPDGSNFTLKIRSTKLEDSAMYFCASSDTPGTGEDEQYFGPGTRLTVT.

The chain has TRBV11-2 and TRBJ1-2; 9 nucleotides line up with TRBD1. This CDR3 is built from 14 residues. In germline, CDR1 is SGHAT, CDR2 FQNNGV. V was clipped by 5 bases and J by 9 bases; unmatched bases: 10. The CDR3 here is CASSPSTQGASYTF. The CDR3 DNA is TGTGCCAGCAGCCCATCAACACAGGGGGCCAGCTACACCTTC.